This record covers a single T cell receptor (beta chain). V was shortened by 0 bases and J by 6 bases, with 11 bases between the two germline ends. CDR3 length: 14 residues. CDR1 and CDR2 from the germline V gene are SGHNT and YYREEE (reference sequence). This sample is part of a study of blood T cell repertoires in COVID-19. The overall study: The United States, Italy and Spain supplied acute and convalescent COVID-19 samples. PBMCs, B-cell-depleted T cells, or T cells were the source of the cDNA or gDNA that made up the material.

Per the original methods: Reference gene primers were amplified, and this amplification served to estimate nucleated cell counts. Generated by immunoSEQ multiplex PCR, the TCRdb table keeps only in-frame clones and is missing some. V, J and clone size are taken as reported in that table, and D and trimming were inferred from the DNA itself. The sample lists around 200,000 clones, roughly 89% occurring once. Sequenced sample: peripheral blood. The V call is TRBV5-4, the J call TRBJ2-3, with a weak D call TRBD2 (5 bases). This sequence was found in a woman between 18 and 30 years old who had recovered from COVID-19. The chain's CDR3 is CASSLVGSVDTQYF. The DNA for the CDR3 is TGTGCCAGCAGCTTGGTTGGTAGCGTCGATACGCAGTATTTT.